This T cell receptor beta chain appears in the sequencing data of a study of blood T cell repertoires in COVID-19. Study background: T cells, B-cell-depleted T cells, or PBMCs provided the cDNA or gDNA that served as material.

J lost 10 bases, V lost 6 bases, and 12 bases had no gene match. Per germline, CDR1 LGHNT and CDR2 FRNRAP. The CDR3 has 14 amino acids. Method: immunoSEQ multiplex PCR; TCRdb's copy keeps in-frame clones and lacks some. The data hold approximately 140,000 clones, with roughly 84% observed a single time. This rearrangement joins TRBV12-5 to TRBJ2-1; 7 positions match TRBD1. The TCR comes from a man aged 70 or older with acute or convalescent COVID-19. Sequenced: peripheral blood. CDR3: CASGIQGREGEQFF. The CDR3 DNA reads TGTGCTAGTGGCATACAGGGGAGAGAAGGAGAGCAGTTCTTC.